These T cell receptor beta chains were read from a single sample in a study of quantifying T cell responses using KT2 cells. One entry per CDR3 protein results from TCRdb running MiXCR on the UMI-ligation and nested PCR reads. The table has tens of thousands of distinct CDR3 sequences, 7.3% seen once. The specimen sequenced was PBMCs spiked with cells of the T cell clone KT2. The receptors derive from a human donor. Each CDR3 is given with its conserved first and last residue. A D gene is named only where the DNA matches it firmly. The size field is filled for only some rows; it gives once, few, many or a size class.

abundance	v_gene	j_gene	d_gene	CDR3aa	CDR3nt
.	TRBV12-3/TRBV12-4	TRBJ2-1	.	CASSLTGLGSNEQFF	TGTGCCAGCAGTTTAACAGGGCTGGGTTCCAATGAGCAGTTCTTC
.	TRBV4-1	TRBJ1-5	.	CASSQDLEGREPQHF	TGCGCCAGCAGCCAAGATTTGGAGGGGCGTGAGCCCCAGCATTTT
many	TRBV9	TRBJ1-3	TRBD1	CASSVAASTGSHLSLSGNTIYF	TGTGCCAGCAGCGTAGCTGCCTCGACAGGGTCGCACCTCAGCCTCTCTGGAAACACCATATATTTT
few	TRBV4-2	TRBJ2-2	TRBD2	CASSQSGTTRTGELFF	TGTGCCAGCAGCCAGTCCGGGACTACAAGGACCGGGGAGCTGTTTTTT
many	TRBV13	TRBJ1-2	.	CASSFQHRGYTF	TGTGCCAGCAGCTTTCAACACCGTGGCTACACCTTC
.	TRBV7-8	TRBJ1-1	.	CASSPLVGGDTEAFF	TGTGCCAGCAGCCCTCTTGTGGGCGGGGACACTGAAGCTTTCTTT
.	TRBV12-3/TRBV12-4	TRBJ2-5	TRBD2	CASSRTSGVETQYF	TGTGCCAGCAGTCGGACTAGCGGGGTGGAGACCCAGTACTTC
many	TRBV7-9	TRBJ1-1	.	CASSSRQENTEAFF	TGTGCCAGCAGCTCCCGACAGGAGAACACTGAAGCTTTCTTT
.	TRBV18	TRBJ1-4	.	CASSPGQREKLFF	TGTGCCAGCTCCCCTGGACAGCGCGAAAAACTGTTTTTT
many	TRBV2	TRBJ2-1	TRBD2	CASSLTSGGRNEQFF	TGTGCCAGCAGTCTGACTAGCGGGGGAAGGAATGAGCAGTTCTTC
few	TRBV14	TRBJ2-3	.	CASSLSKAVADTQYF	TGTGCCAGCAGCCTCTCAAAAGCGGTTGCAGATACGCAGTATTTT
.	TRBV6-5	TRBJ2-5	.	CASSYSYMQETQYF	TGTGCCAGCAGTTACTCGTACATGCAAGAGACCCAGTACTTC
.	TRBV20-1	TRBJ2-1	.	CSASPGNNEQFF	TGCAGTGCCTCCCCCGGGAACAATGAGCAGTTCTTC
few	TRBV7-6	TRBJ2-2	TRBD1	CASSLAGTGFAGELFF	TGTGCCAGCAGCTTAGCCGGGACAGGGTTTGCCGGGGAGCTGTTTTTT
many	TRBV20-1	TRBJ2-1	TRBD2	CSAQAGLAGLDNEQFF	TGCAGTGCCCAAGCGGGACTAGCGGGCCTGGACAATGAGCAGTTCTTC
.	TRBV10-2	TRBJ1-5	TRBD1	CASSRGQGGNQPQHF	TGCGCCAGCAGTCGGGGACAGGGAGGCAATCAGCCCCAGCATTTT
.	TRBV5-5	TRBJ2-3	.	CASSLGTARTDTQYF	TGTGCCAGCAGCTTAGGTACAGCGCGCACAGATACGCAGTATTTT
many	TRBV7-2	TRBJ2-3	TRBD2	CASSFVGGADTQYF	TGTGCCAGCAGCTTTGTCGGGGGGGCAGATACGCAGTATTTT
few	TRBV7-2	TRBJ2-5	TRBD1	CASSSGQVYQETQYF	TGTGCCAGCAGCTCGGGACAGGTCTACCAAGAGACCCAGTACTTC
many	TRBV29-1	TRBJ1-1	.	CSSRTDQYTEAFF	TGCAGCTCCCGGACAGATCAGTACACTGAAGCTTTCTTT
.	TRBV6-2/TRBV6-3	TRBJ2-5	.	CASSYLRLYQETQYF	TGTGCCAGCAGTTACCTCCGTCTGTACCAAGAGACCCAGTACTTC
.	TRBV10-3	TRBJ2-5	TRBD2	CAISERGTSGKETQYF	TGTGCCATCAGTGAGCGCGGGACTAGCGGAAAAGAGACCCAGTACTTC
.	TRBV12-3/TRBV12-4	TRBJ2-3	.	CASSFLPGRDGTDTQYF	TGTGCCAGCAGTTTTTTGCCCGGGAGAGACGGCACAGATACGCAGTATTTT
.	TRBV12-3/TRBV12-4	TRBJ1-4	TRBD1	CASIASRDSSEKLFF	TGTGCCAGCATTGCTTCCCGGGACAGCAGTGAAAAACTGTTTTTT
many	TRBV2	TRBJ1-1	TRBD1	CASSVRNRGTEAFF	TGTGCCAGCAGTGTCCGGAACAGGGGAACTGAAGCTTTCTTT
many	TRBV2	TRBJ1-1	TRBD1	CASRRGTGNTEAFF	TGTGCCAGCAGGAGGGGGACAGGGAACACTGAAGCTTTCTTT
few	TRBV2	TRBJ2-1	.	CASSDLELDEQFF	TGTGCCAGCAGTGATCTGGAATTAGATGAGCAGTTCTTC
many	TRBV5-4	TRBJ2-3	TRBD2	CASSWLTSGSSRDTQYF	TGTGCCAGCAGCTGGTTGACTAGCGGATCTAGCAGGGATACGCAGTATTTT
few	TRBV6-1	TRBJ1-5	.	CASSAWGVNQPQHF	TGTGCCAGCAGTGCGTGGGGGGTTAATCAGCCCCAGCATTTT
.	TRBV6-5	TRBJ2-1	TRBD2	CASSRSGGAGNEQFF	TGTGCCAGCAGTCGTAGCGGGGGGGCGGGGAATGAGCAGTTCTTC
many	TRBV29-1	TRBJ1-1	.	CSVERAVMNTEAFF	TGCAGCGTTGAAAGGGCAGTCATGAACACTGAAGCTTTCTTT
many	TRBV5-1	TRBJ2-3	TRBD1	CASSSTGASTDTQYF	TGCGCCAGCAGCTCAACAGGGGCGAGCACAGATACGCAGTATTTT
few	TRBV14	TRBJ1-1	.	CASSHDSLTEAFF	TGTGCCAGCAGTCACGACAGTCTCACTGAAGCTTTCTTT
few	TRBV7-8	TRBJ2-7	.	CASSQTGTRTYEQYF	TGTGCCAGCAGCCAAACCGGGACAAGAACCTACGAGCAGTACTTC
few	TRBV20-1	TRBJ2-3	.	CSGGVAGSTDTQYF	TGCAGTGGGGGGGTGGCGGGATCCACAGATACGCAGTATTTT
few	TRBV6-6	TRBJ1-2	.	CASLPGPSNYGYTF	TGTGCCAGCCTCCCGGGGCCGTCTAACTATGGCTACACCTTC
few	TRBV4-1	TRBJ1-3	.	CASSQDTTSSSGNTIYF	TGCGCCAGCAGCCAGGACACCACCTCGAGCTCTGGAAACACCATATATTTT
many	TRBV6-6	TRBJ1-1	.	CATKLAGQGLSEAFF	TGTGCCACCAAATTGGCCGGGCAGGGCTTATCTGAAGCTTTCTTT
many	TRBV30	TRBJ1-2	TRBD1	CALMRDRFYGYTF	TGTGCCTTGATGAGGGACAGATTCTATGGCTACACCTTC
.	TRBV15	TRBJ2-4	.	CATSSPQGGKNIQYF	TGTGCCACCAGCTCCCCGCAGGGAGGCAAAAACATTCAGTACTTC
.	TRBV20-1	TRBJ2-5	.	CSAPDQGETQYF	TGCAGTGCACCGGACCAGGGAGAGACCCAGTACTTC
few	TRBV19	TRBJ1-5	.	CASIGLENQPQHF	TGTGCCAGTATCGGGCTGGAAAATCAGCCCCAGCATTTT
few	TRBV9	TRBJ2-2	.	CASSVVDGRPGELFF	TGTGCCAGCAGCGTAGTGGACGGGCGGCCGGGGGAGCTGTTTTTT
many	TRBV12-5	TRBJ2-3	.	CASGPSADTQYF	TGTGCTAGTGGCCCCTCAGCAGATACGCAGTATTTT
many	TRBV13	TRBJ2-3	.	CASSREGAGPTDTQYF	TGTGCCAGCAGCCGCGAGGGGGCGGGGCCCACAGATACGCAGTATTTT
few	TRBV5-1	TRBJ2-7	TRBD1	CASSSGQSYEQYF	TGCGCCAGCAGCTCGGGACAGAGCTACGAGCAGTACTTC
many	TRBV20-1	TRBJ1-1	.	CSAPRAGVRNTEAFF	TGCAGTGCACCCCGGGCCGGGGTTCGGAACACTGAAGCTTTCTTT
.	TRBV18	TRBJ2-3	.	CASSPSRASTDTQYF	TGTGCCAGCTCACCAAGCAGGGCTAGCACAGATACGCAGTATTTT